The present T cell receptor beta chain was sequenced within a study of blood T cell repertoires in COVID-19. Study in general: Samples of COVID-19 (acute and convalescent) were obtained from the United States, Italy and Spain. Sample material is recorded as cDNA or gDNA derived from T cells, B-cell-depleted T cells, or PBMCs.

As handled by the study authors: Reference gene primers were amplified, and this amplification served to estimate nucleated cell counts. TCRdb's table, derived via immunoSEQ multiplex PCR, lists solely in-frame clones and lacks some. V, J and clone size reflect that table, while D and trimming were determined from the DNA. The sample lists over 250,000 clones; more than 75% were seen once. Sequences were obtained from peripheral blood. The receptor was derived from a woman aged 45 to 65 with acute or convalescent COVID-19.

Here the CDR3 reads CASSRWGETTPGELFF. The CDR3 DNA reads TGTGCCAGCAGCCGCTGGGGGGAAACCACACCCGGGGAGCTGTTTTTT. This chain connects TRBV7-2 to TRBJ2-2; the D gene is possibly TRBD2 (6 bases). The CDR3 spans 16 residues. Between the trimmed V and J ends, which lost 5 bases and 6 bases, there was a span of 19 bases. Looked up from germline, CDR1 is SGHTA and CDR2 is FQGNSA. The full variable domain, its missing parts supplied by reference TRBV7-2 and TRBJ2-2, is GAGVSQSPSNKVTEKGKDVELRCDPISGHTALYWYRQSLGQGLEFLIYFQGNSAPDKSGLPSDRFSAERTGGSVSTLTIQRTQQEDSAVYLCASSRWGETTPGELFFGEGSRLTVL.